The source of this T cell receptor beta chain is a study of blood T cell repertoires in COVID-19. Looking at the study overall: Whether acute or convalescent, the COVID-19 samples came from the United States, Italy and Spain. PBMCs, B-cell-depleted T cells, or T cells were the source of the cDNA or gDNA that made up the material.

Study processing details: Reference gene primer amplification in the assay estimated nucleated cell counts. Method: immunoSEQ multiplex PCR; TCRdb's copy keeps in-frame clones and lacks some. The V and J calls and clone size are taken from that table; D and trimming were inferred from the DNA. The data show roughly 220,000 clones, about four fifths seen once. Germline CDR1 reads SEHNR; CDR2 reads FQNEAQ (reference sequence). V lost 5 bases and J lost 4, with 6 bases in between. This CDR3 region has 12 residues. The chain combines TRBV7-9 with TRBJ1-3; D may be TRBD1 (5 bases). The sequencing input was peripheral blood. The sequence was obtained from a woman aged 55-69 years with acute or convalescent COVID-19. CDR3 loop: CASSDSGNTIYF. DNA of the CDR3: TGTGCCAGCAGCGACAGCGGAAACACCATATATTTT.